One and the same sample provided the 6 T cell receptor beta chains below, sequenced in a study of blood T cells in healthy people across ages. The authors ran a second PCR of roughly 6 to 12 cycles using a sample-barcoded 5' primer and a J-beta primer mix. TCRdb re-called the 5' RACE reads with MiXCR, one entry per CDR3 protein. The sample has hundreds of thousands of distinct CDR3 sequences, roughly 43% seen once. Specimen: blood. These TCRs come from a young man in good health.

The table lists this clonotype with a few counts. The chain employs TRBV20-1 and TRBJ2-7; 8 positions match TRBD1. The J call is in doubt because the DNA end fits TRBJ2-5 better. The CDR3 is 16 residues long. The germline CDR1 and CDR2 sequences are DFQATT and SNEGSKA (reference sequence). The CDR3 nucleotides read TGCAGTGCTAGTCGAAGGCGACAGGGGCCTCCCGAGACCCAGTACTTC. Protein product: CSASRRRQGPPETQYF.

This clonotype showed up just a few times. The rearrangement joins TRBV2 to TRBJ1-4; 7 bases map to TRBD1. Germline CDR1 is SNHLY and CDR2 is FYNNEI. This CDR3 is 14 amino acids long. V was clipped by 5 bases and J by 4 bases; unmatched bases: 4. The CDR3 DNA is TGTGCCAGCAGTAAGAACAGGGGTAATGAAAAACTGTTTTTT. Protein sequence: CASSKNRGNEKLFF.

This clonotype was observed a single time. The chain links TRBV12-3 or TRBV12-4 to TRBJ2-5, with a possible D match to TRBD2 (6 bases). Trimming took off 3 bases at V and 1 base at J, with 12 bases between the two ends. The CDR3 loop spans 15 amino acids. The CDR3 protein is CASSFGLAPQETQYF. DNA for the CDR3: TGTGCCAGCAGTTTCGGGCTAGCGCCCCAAGAGACCCAGTACTTC.

The chain has TRBV20-1 and TRBJ1-5, with TRBD1 matching over 8 bases. Losses at the gene ends were 6 bases for V and 1 base for J; bases not matched to a gene: 14. Germline V lookup: CDR1 DFQATT, CDR2 SNEGSKA (reference sequence). The CDR3 sequence is 17 residues long. CDR3 nucleotide sequence: TGCAGTGCCTTCGGAGGCCAGGGGGCGTACAGCAATCAGCCCCAGCATTTT. It specifies CSAFGGQGAYSNQPQHF.

In nucleotides, the CDR3 is TGCGCCAGCAGCTTGGGGGCCAGTCAAAAAAACATTCAGTACTTC. It encodes CASSLGASQKNIQYF. The rearrangement links TRBV5-1 to TRBJ2-4; D not resolved. V shed 0 bases and J shed 4 bases, with 11 bases lying between them. The CDR3 has 15 residues. In germline, CDR1 is SGHRS, CDR2 YFSETQ.

The rearrangement links TRBV10-3 to TRBJ2-1, with TRBD2 as a possible D gene (5 bases). Gene TRBJ2-7 matches the end of the DNA better, so the J call may be wrong. In germline, CDR1 is ENHRY, CDR2 SYGVKD. The CDR3 sequence is 16 residues long. CDR3 amino acids: CAISESELVLYNEQYF. The CDR3, as DNA: TGTGCCATCAGTGAGTCCGAACTAGTCTTGTACAATGAGCAGTACTTC.